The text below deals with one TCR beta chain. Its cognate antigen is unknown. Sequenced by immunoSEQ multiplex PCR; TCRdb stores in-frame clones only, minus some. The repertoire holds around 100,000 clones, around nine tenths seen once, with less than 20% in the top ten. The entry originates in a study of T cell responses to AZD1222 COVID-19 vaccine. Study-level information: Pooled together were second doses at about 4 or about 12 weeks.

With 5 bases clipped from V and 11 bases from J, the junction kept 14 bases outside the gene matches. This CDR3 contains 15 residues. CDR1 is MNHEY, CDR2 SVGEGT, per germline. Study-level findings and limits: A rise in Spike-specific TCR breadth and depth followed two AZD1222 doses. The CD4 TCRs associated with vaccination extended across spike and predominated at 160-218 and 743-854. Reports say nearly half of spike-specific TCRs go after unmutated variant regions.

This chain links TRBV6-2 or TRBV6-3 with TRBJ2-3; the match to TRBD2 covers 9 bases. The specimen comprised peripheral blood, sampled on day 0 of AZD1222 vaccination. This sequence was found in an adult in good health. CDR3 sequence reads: CASSRQGDSGSEQYF. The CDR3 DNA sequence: TGTGCCAGCAGTAGACAGGGAGATAGCGGGAGTGAGCAGTATTTT.